The 17 T cell receptor beta chains in this list originate from one sample, sequenced in a study of tumor-infiltrating lymphocytes in localized non-small cell lung cancer. The repertoire was sequenced with immunoSEQ multiplex PCR; TCRdb's copy has only in-frame clones and lacks some. This sample yields roughly 16,000 clones, of which approximately 73% are seen a single time; roughly 4.5% belongs to the top ten. The sequenced sample consisted of lung tumor tissue. The receptors derive from a human donor with non-small cell lung cancer.

The rearrangement joins TRBV7-6 to TRBJ2-5, with 8 bases fitting TRBD1. CDR1 is SGHVS, CDR2 FNYEAQ, per germline. The V segment lost 1 base and the J segment 4 bases; nucleotides outside the gene matches: 8. The CDR3 is 16 residues long. The CDR3 region has the DNA TGTGCCAGCAGCTTAGACGGAGGACAGGGTGGAGAGACCCAGTACTTC. Translated: CASSLDGGQGGETQYF.

This clone was seen more than once but under ten times. The chain couples TRBV5-4 to TRBJ1-4, with 8 bases identical to TRBD1. The CDR3 length is 14 residues. J was trimmed by 8 bases and V by 3 bases; bases with no gene match: 6. The germline V gene has CDR1 SGHNT and CDR2 YYREEE (reference sequence). The CDR3 DNA sequence: TGTGCCAGCAGCTGGGGGACAGGTGGGGAAAAACTGTTTTTT. Its translation: CASSWGTGGEKLFF.

The J gene is TRBJ1-2, the V gene TRBV30, with 8 bases aligning to TRBD1. Germline V CDR1 and CDR2: GTSNPN, SVGIG (reference sequence). The V segment lost 5 bases and the J segment 10 bases; nucleotides outside the gene matches: 18. The CDR3 spans 15 residues. The CDR3 region has the DNA TGTGCCTGGGGGAAATTGGGACAGGATTATAGTCACTACACCTTC. Residues: CAWGKLGQDYSHYTF.

This clone was recorded only once. The chain has TRBV19 and TRBJ2-6; D not certain. The germline V gene encodes CDR1 LNHDA and CDR2 SQIVND (reference sequence). The CDR3 covers 15 residues. V was clipped by 3 bases and J by 0 bases, with 6 bases between them. The CDR3 DNA sequence: TGTGCCAGTAGTATCGGTCCCTCTGGGGCCAACGTCCTGACTTTC. This sequence encodes CASSIGPSGANVLTF.

The chain recombines TRBV21-1 with TRBJ2-4; TRBD1 is the table's D call, not checked against the DNA. TRBV21-1 is flagged as a pseudogene. The CDR3 contains 16 residues. The CDR3 sequence is CASSVRQGRAKNIQYF. The CDR3 DNA follows: TGTGCCAGCAGCGTTCGACAGGGGCGGGCCAAAAACATTCAGTACTTC.

The chain is built from TRBV28 and TRBJ1-2; D remains unclear. CDR1 and CDR2 (germline): MDHEN, SYDVKM. V was cut by 4 bases and J by 0 bases, with 3 bases left in between. The CDR3 spans 12 residues. DNA of the CDR3: TGTGCCAGCAGTTCCTCTAACTATGGCTACACCTTC. Its protein is CASSSSNYGYTF.

V and J are TRBV7-9 and TRBJ2-3; D not resolved. Germline V lookup: CDR1 SEHNR, CDR2 FQNEAQ (reference sequence). Trimming stripped 4 bases from V and 3 bases from J, with 8 bases between. This CDR3 is built from 13 residues. The CDR3 region has the DNA TGTGCCAGCAGCTCCGGAAGAACAGATACGCAGTATTTT. It is translated as CASSSGRTDTQYF.

The chain joins TRBV7-9 to TRBJ1-6; tentative D call: TRBD1 (6 bases). V was trimmed by 1 base and J by 7 bases, leaving 8 bases between them. This CDR3 contains 14 residues. Germline CDR1 reads SEHNR; CDR2 reads FQNEAQ (reference sequence). The CDR3 loop is CASSLEGGNSPLHF. The CDR3, as DNA: TGTGCCAGCAGCTTAGAAGGGGGGAATTCACCCCTCCACTTT.

This chain joins TRBV5-1 and TRBJ2-6; D gene unclear. The CDR3 has 15 amino acids. Germline V gives CDR1 SGHRS, CDR2 YFSETQ. V dropped 0 bases and J dropped 2 bases, with 6 bases sitting between them. CDR3 nucleotide sequence: TGCGCCAGCAGCTTGGAGGCCACTGGGGCCAACGTCCTGACTTTC. Translating it yields CASSLEATGANVLTF.

The gene calls are TRBV5-1 and TRBJ2-7, with 9 positions matching TRBD1. Germline trimming cut 4 bases from V and 7 bases from J; bases unmatched to any gene: 6. Germline V lookup: CDR1 SGHRS, CDR2 YFSETQ. The length of the CDR3 is 13 residues. The chain's CDR3 is CASSLGQGLEQYF. The CDR3 DNA is TGCGCCAGCAGCCTGGGACAGGGCTTGGAGCAGTACTTC.

V and J are TRBV28 and TRBJ1-3, with 11 positions matching TRBD1. Unmatched junction bases numbered 4, after V lost 7 bases and J lost 2 bases. Germline lookup yields CDR1 MDHEN and CDR2 SYDVKM. The CDR3 contains 15 residues. The CDR3 coding sequence is TGTGCCAGCACCCTGGACAGGGGGCCTGGAAACACCATATATTTT. Amino acids: CASTLDRGPGNTIYF.

This clone was seen a single time. The chain links TRBV19 to TRBJ2-4; 7 bases align to TRBD1. The CDR3 contains 16 residues. CDR1 LNHDA and CDR2 SQIVND come from the germline V gene (reference sequence). The ends lost 3 bases at V and 0 bases at J; junction bases unmatched: 5. CDR3: CASSIRDSVAKNIQYF. The CDR3 bases are TGTGCCAGTAGTATCAGGGACAGCGTAGCCAAAAACATTCAGTACTTC.

The V call is TRBV7-2, the J call TRBJ2-5; tentative D call: TRBD1 (5 bases). The germline V gene has CDR1 SGHTA and CDR2 FQGNSA. V lost 5 bases and J lost 1, with 14 bases in between. This CDR3 spans 15 amino acids. This CDR3 reads CASSAQGWGQETQYF. The CDR3 DNA reads TGTGCCAGCAGCGCCCAGGGTTGGGGCCAAGAGACCCAGTACTTC.

This clone was seen more than once but under ten times. The rearrangement joins TRBV7-9 to TRBJ1-2, with 12 bases matching TRBD1. The junction had 11 bases not matched to a gene; V was cut back by 8 bases and J by 4 bases. The CDR3 has 16 residues. From germline, CDR1 is SEHNR and CDR2 FQNEAQ (reference sequence). In DNA, the CDR3 is TGTGCCAGCGTGATGGGACAGGGGGCATTTAGCTATGGCTACACCTTC. Translated, it gives CASVMGQGAFSYGYTF.

This clone turned up a few times. V usage is TRBV10-3 and J usage is TRBJ2-2, with D maybe TRBD1 (6 bases). V was clipped by 0 bases and J by 4 bases, with 12 bases between them. The CDR3 spans 16 residues. The V gene's germline CDR1 is ENHRY and CDR2 SYGVKD. CDR3 in amino acids: CAISESGRGITGELFF. The CDR3 DNA sequence: TGTGCCATCAGTGAGTCAGGCAGGGGAATCACCGGGGAGCTGTTTTTT.

This clone has just a few counts. The chain combines TRBV19 with TRBJ1-5, with 10 bases aligning to TRBD1. The J segment lost 6 bases and the V segment lost 5 bases, leaving 10 bases of the junction unmatched. The CDR3 sequence is 16 residues long. The germline V gene has CDR1 LNHDA and CDR2 SQIVND (reference sequence). The CDR3 reads CASSVQGQGFSQPQHF. The CDR3 bases are TGTGCCAGTAGTGTCCAGGGACAGGGGTTCAGTCAGCCCCAGCATTTT.

The rearrangement links TRBV9 to TRBJ2-1; 8 bases are shared with TRBD2. CDR1 is SGDLS and CDR2 is YYNGEE in the germline V gene. V lost 0 bases, J lost 7 bases, and 15 bases stayed unmatched. The CDR3 consists of 18 residues. CDR3 in amino acids: CASSVGSSWAGGGNEQFF. Written as DNA, the CDR3 is TGTGCCAGCAGCGTAGGTTCCTCCTGGGCGGGAGGTGGGAATGAGCAGTTCTTC.